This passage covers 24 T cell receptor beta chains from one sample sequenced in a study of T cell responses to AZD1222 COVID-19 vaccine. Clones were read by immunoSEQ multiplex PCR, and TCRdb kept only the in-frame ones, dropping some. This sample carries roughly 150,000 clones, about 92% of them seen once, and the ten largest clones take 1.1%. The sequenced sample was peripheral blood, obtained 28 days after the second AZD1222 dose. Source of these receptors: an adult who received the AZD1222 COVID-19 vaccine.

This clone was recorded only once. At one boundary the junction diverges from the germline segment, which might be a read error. The CDR3 reads CASSRDRTTDTQYF. The CDR3 DNA is TGTGCTAGCAGCCGAGACAGGACCACAGATACGCAGTATTTT. This chain uses TRBV7-7 with TRBJ2-3; possibly TRBD1 for D (6 bases). Germline assignment: CDR1 SSHAT and CDR2 FNYEAQ (reference sequence). The CDR3 is made up of 14 amino acids.

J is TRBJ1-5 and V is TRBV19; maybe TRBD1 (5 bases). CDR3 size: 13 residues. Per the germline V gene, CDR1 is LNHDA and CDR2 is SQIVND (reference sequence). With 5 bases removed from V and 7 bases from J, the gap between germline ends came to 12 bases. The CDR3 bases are TGTGCCAGTAGTGGAGGGGAATGGCAGCCCCAGCATTTT. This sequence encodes CASSGGEWQPQHF.

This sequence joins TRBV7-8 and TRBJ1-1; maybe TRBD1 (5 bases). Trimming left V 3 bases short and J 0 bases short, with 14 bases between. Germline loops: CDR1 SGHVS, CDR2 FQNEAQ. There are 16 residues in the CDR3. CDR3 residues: CASSLKGIVMNTEAFF. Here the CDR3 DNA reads TGTGCCAGCAGCTTGAAGGGGATTGTAATGAACACTGAAGCTTTCTTT.

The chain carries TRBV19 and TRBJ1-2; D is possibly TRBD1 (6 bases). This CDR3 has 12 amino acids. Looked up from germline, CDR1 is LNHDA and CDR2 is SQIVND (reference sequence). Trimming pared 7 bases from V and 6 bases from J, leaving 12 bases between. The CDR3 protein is CASTRTGNGYTF. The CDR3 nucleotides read TGTGCCAGTACCCGAACAGGGAATGGCTACACCTTC.

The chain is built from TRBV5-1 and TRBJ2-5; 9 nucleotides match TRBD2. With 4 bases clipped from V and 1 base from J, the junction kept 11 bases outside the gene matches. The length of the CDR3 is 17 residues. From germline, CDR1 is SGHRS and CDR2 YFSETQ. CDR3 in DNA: TGCGCCAGCAGCGTTTATGGGACTAGCCGACTCCAAGAGACCCAGTACTTC. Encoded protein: CASSVYGTSRLQETQYF.

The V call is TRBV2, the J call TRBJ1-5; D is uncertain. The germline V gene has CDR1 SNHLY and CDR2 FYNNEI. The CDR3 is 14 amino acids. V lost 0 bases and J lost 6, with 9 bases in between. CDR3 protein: CASSEALASQPQHF. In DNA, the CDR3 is TGTGCCAGCAGTGAAGCACTGGCTTCTCAGCCCCAGCATTTT.

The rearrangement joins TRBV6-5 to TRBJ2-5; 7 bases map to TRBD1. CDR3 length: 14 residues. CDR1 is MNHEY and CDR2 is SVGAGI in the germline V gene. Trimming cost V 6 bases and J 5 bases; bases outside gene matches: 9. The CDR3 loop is CASRLDRLGETQYF. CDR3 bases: TGTGCCAGCAGGTTGGACAGGCTAGGGGAGACCCAGTACTTC.

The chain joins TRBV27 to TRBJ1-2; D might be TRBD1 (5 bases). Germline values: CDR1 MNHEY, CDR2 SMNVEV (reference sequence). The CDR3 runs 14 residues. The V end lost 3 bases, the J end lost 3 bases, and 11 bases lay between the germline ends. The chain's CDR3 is CASSFKGQDYGYTF. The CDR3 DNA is TGTGCCAGCAGTTTCAAGGGGCAGGACTATGGCTACACCTTC.

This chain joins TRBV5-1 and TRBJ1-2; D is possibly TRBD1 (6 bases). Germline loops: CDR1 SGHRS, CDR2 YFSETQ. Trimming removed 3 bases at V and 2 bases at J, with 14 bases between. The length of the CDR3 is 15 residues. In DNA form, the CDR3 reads TGCGCCAGCAGCTGGGAACAGGGTTCGAACTATGGCTACACCTTC. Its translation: CASSWEQGSNYGYTF.

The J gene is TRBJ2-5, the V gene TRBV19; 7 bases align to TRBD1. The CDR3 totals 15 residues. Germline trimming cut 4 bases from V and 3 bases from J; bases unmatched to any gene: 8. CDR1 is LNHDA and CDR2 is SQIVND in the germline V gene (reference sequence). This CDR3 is CASSRLGQGEETQYF. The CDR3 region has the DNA TGTGCCAGTAGTAGGTTGGGGCAGGGGGAAGAGACCCAGTACTTC. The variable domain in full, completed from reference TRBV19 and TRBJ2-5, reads DGGITQSPKYLFRKEGQNVTLSCEQNLNHDAMYWYRQDPGQGLRLIYYSQIVNDFQKGDIAEGYSVSREKKESFPLTVTSAQKNPTAFYLCASSRLGQGEETQYFGPGTRLLVL.

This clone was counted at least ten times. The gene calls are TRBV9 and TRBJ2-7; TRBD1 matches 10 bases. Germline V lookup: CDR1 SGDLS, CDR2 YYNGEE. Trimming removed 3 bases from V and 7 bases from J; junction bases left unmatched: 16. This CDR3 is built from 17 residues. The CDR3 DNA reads TGTGCCAGCAGCGAGACCCCTGGACAGGGGGTGTTGGGAGAGCAGTACTTC. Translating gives CASSETPGQGVLGEQYF.

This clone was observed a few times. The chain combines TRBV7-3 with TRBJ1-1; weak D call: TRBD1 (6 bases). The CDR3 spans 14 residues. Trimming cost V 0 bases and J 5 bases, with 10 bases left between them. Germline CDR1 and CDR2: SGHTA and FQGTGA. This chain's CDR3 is CASSLTEQGTEAFF. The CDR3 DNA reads TGTGCCAGCAGCTTAACGGAACAGGGAACTGAAGCTTTCTTT.

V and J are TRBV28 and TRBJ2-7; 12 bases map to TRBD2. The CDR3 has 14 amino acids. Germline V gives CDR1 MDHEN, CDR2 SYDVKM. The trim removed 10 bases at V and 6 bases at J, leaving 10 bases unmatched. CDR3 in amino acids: CAILAGGPQVEQYF. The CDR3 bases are TGTGCCATCCTAGCGGGGGGGCCTCAGGTCGAGCAGTACTTC.

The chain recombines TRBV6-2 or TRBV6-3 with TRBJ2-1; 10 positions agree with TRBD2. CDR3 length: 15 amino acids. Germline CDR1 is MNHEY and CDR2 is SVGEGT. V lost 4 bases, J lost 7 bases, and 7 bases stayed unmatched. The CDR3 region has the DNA TGTGCCAGCAGTTCTAGCGGGGGCCTAGGGAATGAGCAGTTCTTC. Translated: CASSSSGGLGNEQFF.

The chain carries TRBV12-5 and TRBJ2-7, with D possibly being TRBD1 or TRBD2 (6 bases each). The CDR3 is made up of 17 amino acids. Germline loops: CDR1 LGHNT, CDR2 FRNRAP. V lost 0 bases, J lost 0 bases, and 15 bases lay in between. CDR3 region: CASGLVRGGIISYEQYF. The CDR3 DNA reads TGTGCTAGTGGTTTGGTACGAGGGGGGATAATCTCCTACGAGCAGTACTTC.

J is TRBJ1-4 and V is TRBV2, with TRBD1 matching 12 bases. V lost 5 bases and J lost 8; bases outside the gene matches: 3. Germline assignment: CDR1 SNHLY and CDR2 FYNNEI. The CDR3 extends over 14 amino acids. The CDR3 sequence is CASSSGTGGEKLFF. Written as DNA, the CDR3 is TGTGCCAGCAGTTCCGGGACAGGGGGCGAAAAACTGTTTTTT.

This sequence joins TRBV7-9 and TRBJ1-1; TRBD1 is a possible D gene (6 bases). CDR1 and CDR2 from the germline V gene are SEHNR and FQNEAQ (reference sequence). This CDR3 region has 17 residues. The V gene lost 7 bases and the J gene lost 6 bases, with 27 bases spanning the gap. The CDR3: CASTTIRDTVRGAEAFF. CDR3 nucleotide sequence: TGTGCCAGCACGACGATCCGGGACACCGTCCGAGGAGCTGAAGCTTTCTTT. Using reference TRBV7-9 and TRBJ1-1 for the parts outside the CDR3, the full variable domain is DTGVSQNPRHKITKRGQNVTFRCDPISEHNRLYWYRQTLGQGPEFLTYFQNEAQLEKSRLLSDRFSAERPKGSFSTLEIQRTEQGDSAMYLCASTTIRDTVRGAEAFFGQGTRLTVV.

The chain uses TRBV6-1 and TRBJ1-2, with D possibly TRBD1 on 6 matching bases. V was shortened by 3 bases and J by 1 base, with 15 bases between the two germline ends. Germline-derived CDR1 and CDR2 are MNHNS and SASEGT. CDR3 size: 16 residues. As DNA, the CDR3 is TGTGCCAGCAGTGATCTCCCGGGACATGTTAACTATGGCTACACCTTC. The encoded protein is CASSDLPGHVNYGYTF.

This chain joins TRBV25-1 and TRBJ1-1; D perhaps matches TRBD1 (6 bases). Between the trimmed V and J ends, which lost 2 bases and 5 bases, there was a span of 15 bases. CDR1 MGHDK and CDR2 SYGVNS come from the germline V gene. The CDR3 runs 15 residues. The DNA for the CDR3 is TGTGCCAGCAGTGAAGGGACACCAAGGCGGACTGAAGCTTTCTTT. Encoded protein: CASSEGTPRRTEAFF.

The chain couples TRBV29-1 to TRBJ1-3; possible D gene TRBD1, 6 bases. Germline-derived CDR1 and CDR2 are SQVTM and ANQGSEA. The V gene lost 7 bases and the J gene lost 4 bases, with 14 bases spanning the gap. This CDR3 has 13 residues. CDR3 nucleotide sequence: TGCAGCGCCCAACAGGGTGGAGGAAACACCATATATTTT. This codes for CSAQQGGGNTIYF.

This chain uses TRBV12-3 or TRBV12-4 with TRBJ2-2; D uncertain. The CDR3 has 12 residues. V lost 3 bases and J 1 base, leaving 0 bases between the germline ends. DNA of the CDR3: TGTGCCAGCAGTTTGAACACCGGGGAGCTGTTTTTT. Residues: CASSLNTGELFF.

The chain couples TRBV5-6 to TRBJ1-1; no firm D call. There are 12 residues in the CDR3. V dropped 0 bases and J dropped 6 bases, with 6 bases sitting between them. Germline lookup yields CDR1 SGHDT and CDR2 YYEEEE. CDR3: CASSLAAAEAFF. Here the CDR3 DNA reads TGTGCCAGCAGCTTGGCGGCCGCTGAAGCTTTCTTT.

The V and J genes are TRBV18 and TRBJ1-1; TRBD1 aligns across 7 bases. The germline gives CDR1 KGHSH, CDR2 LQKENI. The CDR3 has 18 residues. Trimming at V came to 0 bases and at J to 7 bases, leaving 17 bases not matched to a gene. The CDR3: CASSPPSAFHRGISEAFF. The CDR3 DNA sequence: TGTGCCAGCTCACCACCAAGTGCGTTCCACAGGGGTATCAGTGAAGCTTTCTTT.

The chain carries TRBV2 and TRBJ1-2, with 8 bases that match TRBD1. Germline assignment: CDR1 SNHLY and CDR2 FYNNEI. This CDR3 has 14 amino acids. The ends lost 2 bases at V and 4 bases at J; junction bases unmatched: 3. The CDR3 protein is CASSEPGGGYGYTF. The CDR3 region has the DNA TGTGCCAGCAGTGAACCAGGGGGCGGCTATGGCTACACCTTC.